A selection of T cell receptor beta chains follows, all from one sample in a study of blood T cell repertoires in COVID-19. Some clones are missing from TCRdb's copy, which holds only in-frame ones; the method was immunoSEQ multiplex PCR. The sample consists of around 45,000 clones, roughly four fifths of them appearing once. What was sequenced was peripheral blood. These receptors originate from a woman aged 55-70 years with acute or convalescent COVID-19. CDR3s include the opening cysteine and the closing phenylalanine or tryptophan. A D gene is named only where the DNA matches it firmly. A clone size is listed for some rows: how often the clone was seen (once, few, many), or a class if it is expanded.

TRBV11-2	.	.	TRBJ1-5	TGTGCCAGCAGCTTAGACGGAGTTCAGCCCCAGCATTTT	CASSLDGVQPQHF
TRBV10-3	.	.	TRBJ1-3	TGTGCCACCGCGGGCGAATCAAACACCATATATTTT	CATAGESNTIYF
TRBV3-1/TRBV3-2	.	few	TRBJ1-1	TGTGCCAGCAGCCTTCAGGGTAGACCTTTCTTT	CASSLQGRPFF
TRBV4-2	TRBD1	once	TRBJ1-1	TGTGCCAGCAGCCGAATGACAGGGCTGAACACTGAAGCTTTCTTT	CASSRMTGLNTEAFF
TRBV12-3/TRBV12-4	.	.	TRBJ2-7	TGTGCCAGCAGTTTAACAGGGTACGACGAGCAGTACTTC	CASSLTGYDEQYF
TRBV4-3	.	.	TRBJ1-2	TGCGCCAGCAGCCAAGGGGCACAGTTCAACTATGGCTACACCTTC	CASSQGAQFNYGYTF
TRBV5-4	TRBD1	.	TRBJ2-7	TGTGCCAGTTCAGGGGGAGTCTCCTACGAGCAGTACTTC	CASSGGVSYEQYF
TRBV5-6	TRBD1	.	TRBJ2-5	TGTGCCAGCAGCGGCCGATTCGACAGGGGAGAAGAGACCCAGTACTTC	CASSGRFDRGEETQYF
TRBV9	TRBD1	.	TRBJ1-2	TGTGCCAGCAGCGACGGACAGGGCAGCGTTGGCTACACCTTC	CASSDGQGSVGYTF
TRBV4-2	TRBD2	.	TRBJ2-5	TGTGCCAGCAGCCAAGGACTAGCGGAAGAGACCCAGTACTTC	CASSQGLAEETQYF
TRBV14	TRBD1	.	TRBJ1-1	TGTGCCAGCAGCCCATTCCGAGGGACAGGGAGCACTGAAGCTTTCTTT	CASSPFRGTGSTEAFF
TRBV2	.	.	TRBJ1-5	TGTGCCAGCAGTGGCGGACAGCTAAGGGAGCCCCAGCATTTT	CASSGGQLREPQHF
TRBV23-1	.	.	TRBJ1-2	TGCGCCAGCAGTCAGGATCACAGGGCCCTCTCTAACTATGGCTACACCTTC	CASSQDHRALSNYGYTF
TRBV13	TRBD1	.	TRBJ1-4	TGTGCCAGCAGCCTCGGGACAGGCTTACCCACTAATGAAAAACTGTTTTTT	CASSLGTGLPTNEKLFF
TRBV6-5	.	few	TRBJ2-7	TGTGCCAGCAGGGACAGTCCCACAAGGGGAGTAGAGCAGTACTTC	CASRDSPTRGVEQYF
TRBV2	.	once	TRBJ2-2	TGTGCCAGCGGGGGCTGGGACACCGGGGAGCTGTTTTTT	CASGGWDTGELFF
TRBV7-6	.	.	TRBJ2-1	TGTGCCAGCAGCTCCCGGGGGAGCGTCTACAATGAGCAGTTCTTC	CASSSRGSVYNEQFF
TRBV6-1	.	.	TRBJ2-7	TGTGCCAGCAGTGAAAGCGAGCTAGCCGGCGAGCAGTACTTC	CASSESELAGEQYF
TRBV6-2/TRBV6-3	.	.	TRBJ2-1	TGTGCCAGCAGTTATCAGATATTAGCCTCCTACAATGAGCAGTTCTTC	CASSYQILASYNEQFF
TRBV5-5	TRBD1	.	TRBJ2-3	TGTGCCAGCAGCCCAAAACAGGGGGCGAATCTCTTCACAGATACGCAGTATTTT	CASSPKQGANLFTDTQYF
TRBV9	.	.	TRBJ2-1	TGTGCCAGCAGCGTAGGCTTAGCGGCCGCCTACAATGAGCAGTTCTTC	CASSVGLAAAYNEQFF
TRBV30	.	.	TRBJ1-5	TGTGCCTGGAGTGTACCAGGGAATAACAATCAGCCCCAGCATTTT	CAWSVPGNNNQPQHF
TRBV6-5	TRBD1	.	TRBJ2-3	TGTGCCAGCGGCAGGACAGGGCCCACAGATACGCAGTATTTT	CASGRTGPTDTQYF
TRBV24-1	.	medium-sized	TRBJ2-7	TGTGCCACCCGGCCGGGAGTCAACGAGCAGTACTTC	CATRPGVNEQYF
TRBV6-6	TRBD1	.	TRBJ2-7	TGTGCCAGCAGTCCAGGACAGGGGGGGCAGTACTTC	CASSPGQGGQYF
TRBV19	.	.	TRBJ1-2	TGTGCCAGTAGTCAACAGGGTTATAACTATGGCTACACCTTC	CASSQQGYNYGYTF
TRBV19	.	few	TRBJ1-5	TGTGCCAGTAGTATAGGCAGGGCTAATCAGCCCCAGCATTTT	CASSIGRANQPQHF
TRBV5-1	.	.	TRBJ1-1	TGCGCCAGCAGAGAAGGAGGAGGTAACACTGAAGCTTTCTTT	CASREGGGNTEAFF
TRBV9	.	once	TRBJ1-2	TGTGCCAGCAGCGTAGAAGTCAGGGCGGTCGGCTACACCTTC	CASSVEVRAVGYTF
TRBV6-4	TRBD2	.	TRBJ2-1	TGTGCCAGCAGTCATGAGCGGGGCAATGAGCAGTTCTTC	CASSHERGNEQFF
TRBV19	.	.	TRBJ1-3	TGTGCCAGTCCCGCGGGCTCTGGAAACACCATATATTTT	CASPAGSGNTIYF
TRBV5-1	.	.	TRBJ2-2	TGCGCCAGCAGCTTGGGACTGAACACCGGGGAGCTGTTTTTT	CASSLGLNTGELFF
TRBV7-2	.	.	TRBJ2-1	TGTGCCAGCAGCACACGACAAGCCAATGAGCAGTTCTTC	CASSTRQANEQFF
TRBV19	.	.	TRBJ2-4	TGTGCCAGTAGTATAATGGAGGGTGGAGAAAACATTCAGTACTTC	CASSIMEGGENIQYF
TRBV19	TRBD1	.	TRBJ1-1	TGTGCCAGTAGTAAACTTCCGGGACAGGGTAATACTGAAGCTTTCTTT	CASSKLPGQGNTEAFF
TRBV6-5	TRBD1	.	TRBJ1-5	TGTGCCAGCAGTAAAACAGGGGGCCATCAGCCCCAGCATTTT	CASSKTGGHQPQHF
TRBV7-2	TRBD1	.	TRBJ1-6	TGTGCCAGCAGCCCCCGGACAGGGGATACGTATTATAATTCACCCCTCCACTTT	CASSPRTGDTYYNSPLHF
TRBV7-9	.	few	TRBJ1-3	TGTGCCAGCACCCCGGGCTCTGGAAACACCATATATTTT	CASTPGSGNTIYF
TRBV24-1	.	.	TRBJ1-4	TGTGCCACCAGTGATCCCGCCCCAGGGGAAGGCGAAAAACTGTTTTTT	CATSDPAPGEGEKLFF
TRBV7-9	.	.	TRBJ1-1	TGTGCCAGCAGCAGGACTACGGCTGAAGCTTTCTTT	CASSRTTAEAFF
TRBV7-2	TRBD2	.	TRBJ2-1	TGTGCCAGCAGCACCGGACCTGCAGCGGGGGGCCACTATGAGCAGTTCTTC	CASSTGPAAGGHYEQFF
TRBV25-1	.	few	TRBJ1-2	TGTGCCAGCAGTGAATCAGGCGGGGACTATGGCTACACCTTC	CASSESGGDYGYTF
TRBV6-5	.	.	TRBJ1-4	TGTGCCAGCAGCCAACGGGGTAGCAATGAAAAACTGTTTTTT	CASSQRGSNEKLFF
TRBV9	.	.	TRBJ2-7	TGTGCCAGCAGCGTAGGTGGGGCCTACTCCTACGAGCAGTACTTC	CASSVGGAYSYEQYF
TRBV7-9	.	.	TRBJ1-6	TGTGCCAGCAGCTTAGGACCGGAGAGAGGGAGTCATAATTCACCCCTCCACTTT	CASSLGPERGSHNSPLHF
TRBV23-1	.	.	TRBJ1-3	TGCGCCAGCAGTCAATCCCCAGCAGGGGCTGGAAACACCATATATTTT	CASSQSPAGAGNTIYF
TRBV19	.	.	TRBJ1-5	TGTGCCAGTAGCCAGAACTCAGGGAGCAATCAGCCCCAGCATTTT	CASSQNSGSNQPQHF
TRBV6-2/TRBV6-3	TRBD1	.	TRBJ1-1	TGTGCCAGCAGCCTCGGACAGGATCTTATGAACACTGAAGCTTTCTTT	CASSLGQDLMNTEAFF
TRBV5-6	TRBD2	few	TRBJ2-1	TGTGCCAGCAGCATGTCGGGAGGCGGTGAGCAGTTCTTC	CASSMSGGGEQFF
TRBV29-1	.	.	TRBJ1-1	TGCAGCGTTGACAGGGGAGCGCACACTGAAGCTTTCTTT	CSVDRGAHTEAFF
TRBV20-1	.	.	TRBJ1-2	TGCAGTGCCCCGCGAGAGGATGGCTACACCTTC	CSAPREDGYTF
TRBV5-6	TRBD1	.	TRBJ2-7	TGTGCCAGCAGCTTTGGGACAGGGGACTACGAGCAGTACTTC	CASSFGTGDYEQYF